This T cell receptor (beta chain) derives from a study of T cell repertoires in ileal Crohn's disease. As to time point: proximal margin of the surgical specimen (macroscopically non-inflamed). Patients were adults with ileal or ileocolonic Crohn's disease needing resection. The length of the CDR3 is 17 residues. Germline CDR1 is MDHEN and CDR2 is SYDVKM. Trimming removed 4 bases at V and 9 bases at J, with 25 bases between. Method: immunoSEQ multiplex PCR; TCRdb's copy keeps in-frame clones and lacks some. Of 7,200 or so clones in the sample, about three quarters were seen once. This clone was counted a few times.

The sequence came from an adult with Crohn's disease. The rearrangement links TRBV28 to TRBJ1-5, with D possibly matching TRBD1 (5 bases). The sample comprised ileal tissue. Here the CDR3 DNA reads TGTGCCAGCAGTTACGTGGGGGGGATAAATCAGCCCGGGCCCCAGCATTTT. Residues: CASSYVGGINQPGPQHF.